This TCR beta chain was identified during a study of cytomegalovirus exposure and HLA in healthy donors. The CDR3 extends over 17 amino acids. Per the germline V gene, CDR1 is SGHTA and CDR2 is FQGTGA. Trimming stripped 5 bases from V and 4 bases from J, with 20 bases between. Using immunoSEQ multiplex PCR, the repertoire was profiled, and TCRdb retains in-frame clones only, with some absent. Seen here are 80,000 to 100,000 clones, around nine tenths observed once, and the top ten hold 3.9%. Sequencing was performed on PBMCs. This chain links TRBV7-3 with TRBJ2-2, with a weak D call TRBD1 (5 bases). The clonotype comes from a woman in her thirties in good health and CMV-seronegative. The chain's CDR3 is CASSLQGPGKSTGELFF. The CDR3 nucleotides are TGTGCCAGCAGCCTCCAAGGCCCAGGGAAGAGCACCGGGGAGCTGTTTTTT.